A selection of T cell receptor beta chains follows, all from one sample in a study of lymphopenia after photon versus proton radiotherapy. Produced via immunoSEQ multiplex PCR; TCRdb's table is partial and in-frame only. The sample consists of just over 30,000 clones, 94% of them appearing once. Specimen: peripheral blood, collected from a patient treated with photon-based radiotherapy. The receptor source for this set is a woman in her fifties or sixties with cholangiocarcinoma. Both conserved end residues are part of each CDR3. Fields, in order: CDR3 DNA, CDR3 protein, V gene, J gene, CDR3 length, clone size, D gene. D genes are given only for firm matches. Size is omitted from some rows. Given values are once, few, many or a class for expanded clones.

CDR3 DNA: TGTGCCAGCTCACCCCGAACAGGCCAAGAGACCCAGTACTTC; CDR3 protein: CASSPRTGQETQYF; V gene: TRBV18; J gene: TRBJ2-5; CDR3 length: 14; clone size: .; D gene: .
CDR3 DNA: TGTGCCAGCAGGGACCCCGTTGACACCCCCTACGAGCAGTACTTC; CDR3 protein: CASRDPVDTPYEQYF; V gene: TRBV2; J gene: TRBJ2-7; CDR3 length: 15; clone size: .; D gene: .
CDR3 DNA: TGTGCCAGCTCACCACCGAACAGGTCCTCCTCTGGAAACACCATATATTTT; CDR3 protein: CASSPPNRSSSGNTIYF; V gene: TRBV18; J gene: TRBJ1-3; CDR3 length: 17; clone size: .; D gene: .
CDR3 DNA: TGCGCCAGCAGCCAAGTGGGCGGCTCCTACAATGAGCAGTTCTTC; CDR3 protein: CASSQVGGSYNEQFF; V gene: TRBV4-1; J gene: TRBJ2-1; CDR3 length: 15; clone size: .; D gene: .
CDR3 DNA: TGCGCCAGCAGCCAAGACCTTGGACTAAACACAGATACGCAGTATTTT; CDR3 protein: CASSQDLGLNTDTQYF; V gene: TRBV4-3; J gene: TRBJ2-3; CDR3 length: 16; clone size: .; D gene: .
CDR3 DNA: TGCAGCGTCCGGACAGGGAGCTCCTACGAGCAGTACTTC; CDR3 protein: CSVRTGSSYEQYF; V gene: TRBV29-1; J gene: TRBJ2-7; CDR3 length: 13; clone size: .; D gene: TRBD1
CDR3 DNA: TGCGCCAGCAGCCAAGAGGGCCGTCGGGGGTCGATAGATACGCAGTATTTT; CDR3 protein: CASSQEGRRGSIDTQYF; V gene: TRBV4-3; J gene: TRBJ2-3; CDR3 length: 17; clone size: once; D gene: .
CDR3 DNA: TGTGCCAGCAGCTTAGCTAGGGGGGGAGGAGCTTTCTTT; CDR3 protein: CASSLARGGGAFF; V gene: TRBV7-2; J gene: TRBJ1-1; CDR3 length: 13; clone size: .; D gene: .
CDR3 DNA: TGCGCCAGCAGCCAAGGGGGGGGCAGGGGAGGAATAGTAGCAAAACTGTTTTTT; CDR3 protein: CASSQGGGRGGIVAKLFF; V gene: TRBV4-1; J gene: TRBJ1-4; CDR3 length: 18; clone size: .; D gene: .
CDR3 DNA: TGTGCCAGCAGTGCCCCGCGGCGGGGGACCTACAATGAGCAGTTCTTC; CDR3 protein: CASSAPRRGTYNEQFF; V gene: TRBV25-1; J gene: TRBJ2-1; CDR3 length: 16; clone size: .; D gene: TRBD2
CDR3 DNA: TGTGCTGGAGGGGTAAACACTGAAGCTTTCTTT; CDR3 protein: CAGGVNTEAFF; V gene: TRBV7-9; J gene: TRBJ1-1; CDR3 length: 11; clone size: .; D gene: .
CDR3 DNA: TGTGCCAGCAGCTTAAATGTCGAAGAAAAACTGTTTTTT; CDR3 protein: CASSLNVEEKLFF; V gene: TRBV7-7; J gene: TRBJ1-4; CDR3 length: 13; clone size: .; D gene: .
CDR3 DNA: TGTGCCAGCAGCTTGGGAACAGGGTGGTACAATGAGCAGTTCTTC; CDR3 protein: CASSLGTGWYNEQFF; V gene: TRBV7-2; J gene: TRBJ2-1; CDR3 length: 15; clone size: .; D gene: .
CDR3 DNA: TGTGCCAGCAGTCCACTGTATAGGGACACTGAAGCTTTCTTT; CDR3 protein: CASSPLYRDTEAFF; V gene: TRBV28; J gene: TRBJ1-1; CDR3 length: 14; clone size: .; D gene: .
CDR3 DNA: TGTGCCAGCAGCAGTACAGGATCTTCTTACGAGCAGTACTTC; CDR3 protein: CASSSTGSSYEQYF; V gene: TRBV7-2; J gene: TRBJ2-7; CDR3 length: 14; clone size: .; D gene: .
CDR3 DNA: TGTGCCAGCAGTACCGGACAGGGTAGAGATGGCTACACCTTC; CDR3 protein: CASSTGQGRDGYTF; V gene: TRBV28; J gene: TRBJ1-2; CDR3 length: 14; clone size: .; D gene: TRBD1
CDR3 DNA: TGCGCCAGCAGCCCCCAACCGCGGACAGCCCTAGCGAACACCGGGGAGCTGTTTTTT; CDR3 protein: CASSPQPRTALANTGELFF; V gene: TRBV4-3; J gene: TRBJ2-2; CDR3 length: 19; clone size: once; D gene: .
CDR3 DNA: TGTGCCTGGAGTGTATTGGGGATTAGGACGGAATCTTTGCCCTATGGCTACACCTTC; CDR3 protein: CAWSVLGIRTESLPYGYTF; V gene: TRBV30; J gene: TRBJ1-2; CDR3 length: 19; clone size: .; D gene: .
CDR3 DNA: TGTGCCAGCAGTGAACAGAGCTACGAGCAGTACTTC; CDR3 protein: CASSEQSYEQYF; V gene: TRBV2; J gene: TRBJ2-7; CDR3 length: 12; clone size: .; D gene: .
CDR3 DNA: TGTGCCAGCAGTTCCCTCGGGCGAACTTCCTCCTACGAGCAGTACTTC; CDR3 protein: CASSSLGRTSSYEQYF; V gene: TRBV27; J gene: TRBJ2-7; CDR3 length: 16; clone size: .; D gene: .
CDR3 DNA: TGTGCCAGCCGCTTATTTTTAAACACTGAAGCTTTCTTT; CDR3 protein: CASRLFLNTEAFF; V gene: TRBV27; J gene: TRBJ1-1; CDR3 length: 13; clone size: .; D gene: .
CDR3 DNA: TGTGCCAGCAGCCCTGGACCCTCTTGGCCCCAGCATTTT; CDR3 protein: CASSPGPSWPQHF; V gene: TRBV7-9; J gene: TRBJ1-5; CDR3 length: 13; clone size: .; D gene: .
CDR3 DNA: TGTGCCAGCGCGACAGGGAGGTACTATGGCTACACCTTC; CDR3 protein: CASATGRYYGYTF; V gene: TRBV27; J gene: TRBJ1-2; CDR3 length: 13; clone size: once; D gene: TRBD1
CDR3 DNA: TGTGCCAGCAGTCCCCCTGGTTGGAGCAATCAGCCCCAGCATTTT; CDR3 protein: CASSPPGWSNQPQHF; V gene: TRBV7-9; J gene: TRBJ1-5; CDR3 length: 15; clone size: .; D gene: .
CDR3 DNA: TGTGCCAGCAGCAAACCGGGACAGGTCGATGAGCAGTTCTTC; CDR3 protein: CASSKPGQVDEQFF; V gene: TRBV7-9; J gene: TRBJ2-1; CDR3 length: 14; clone size: .; D gene: TRBD1
CDR3 DNA: TGTGCCAGCTCACGGGACAGGGTCACCGGGGAGCTGTTTTTT; CDR3 protein: CASSRDRVTGELFF; V gene: TRBV18; J gene: TRBJ2-2; CDR3 length: 14; clone size: .; D gene: TRBD1
CDR3 DNA: TGTGCCAGAAGCTCGGGACAGGGTTGTTCCTATAATTCACCCCTCCACTTT; CDR3 protein: CARSSGQGCSYNSPLHF; V gene: TRBV7-5; J gene: TRBJ1-6; CDR3 length: 17; clone size: .; D gene: .
CDR3 DNA: TGTGCCAGCAGCGCCTTCAACTCTGGAAACACCATATATTTT; CDR3 protein: CASSAFNSGNTIYF; V gene: TRBV6-1; J gene: TRBJ1-3; CDR3 length: 14; clone size: .; D gene: .
CDR3 DNA: TGTGCCAGCAGCTCGCCTACGGACAGGGGCACTGAAGCTTTCTTT; CDR3 protein: CASSSPTDRGTEAFF; V gene: TRBV5-6; J gene: TRBJ1-1; CDR3 length: 15; clone size: .; D gene: TRBD1
CDR3 DNA: TGCGCCAGCAGCCAAGTAACGGGGACGGAACACACCGGGGAGCTGTTTTTT; CDR3 protein: CASSQVTGTEHTGELFF; V gene: TRBV4-3; J gene: TRBJ2-2; CDR3 length: 17; clone size: .; D gene: .
CDR3 DNA: TGTGCCAGCAGCGCGACGGTCACTAACTATGGCTACACCTTC; CDR3 protein: CASSATVTNYGYTF; V gene: TRBV9; J gene: TRBJ1-2; CDR3 length: 14; clone size: .; D gene: .
CDR3 DNA: TGCGCCAGCAGAGGAGGGGGTCGCGGCTACACCTTC; CDR3 protein: CASRGGGRGYTF; V gene: TRBV5-1; J gene: TRBJ1-2; CDR3 length: 12; clone size: .; D gene: .
CDR3 DNA: TGTGCCATCAGTGAGTTCTGGTACGGAGGGGGCGACTATGGCTACACCTTC; CDR3 protein: CAISEFWYGGGDYGYTF; V gene: TRBV10-3; J gene: TRBJ1-2; CDR3 length: 17; clone size: once; D gene: TRBD1
CDR3 DNA: TGTGCCATCAGTGAAGCCGGGGGGGCGAACACAGATACGCAGTATTTT; CDR3 protein: CAISEAGGANTDTQYF; V gene: TRBV10-3; J gene: TRBJ2-3; CDR3 length: 16; clone size: .; D gene: TRBD2
CDR3 DNA: TGCGCCAGCAGCGCGGGAAAGATGGATGGTACTGAAGCTTTCTTT; CDR3 protein: CASSAGKMDGTEAFF; V gene: TRBV4-1; J gene: TRBJ1-1; CDR3 length: 15; clone size: .; D gene: .
CDR3 DNA: TGTGCCAGCAGTCCCCATCGGGGAGCGGGGGGGCCAAATGAGCAGTTCTTC; CDR3 protein: CASSPHRGAGGPNEQFF; V gene: TRBV27; J gene: TRBJ2-1; CDR3 length: 17; clone size: .; D gene: TRBD2
CDR3 DNA: TGTGCCACAGCCCTGGGGGACCGCTACACTGAAGCTTTCTTT; CDR3 protein: CATALGDRYTEAFF; V gene: TRBV6-1; J gene: TRBJ1-1; CDR3 length: 14; clone size: .; D gene: .
CDR3 DNA: TGTGCCAGCAGTCAAGACAGGGTCCTACGCGAGCAGTACTTC; CDR3 protein: CASSQDRVLREQYF; V gene: TRBV6-5; J gene: TRBJ2-7; CDR3 length: 14; clone size: .; D gene: TRBD1
CDR3 DNA: TGTGCCAGCAGGACTCTCAGACCCCTGGGGGCGCGGGGAGAAAAACTGTTTTTT; CDR3 protein: CASRTLRPLGARGEKLFF; V gene: TRBV27; J gene: TRBJ1-4; CDR3 length: 18; clone size: .; D gene: .
CDR3 DNA: TGTGCCAGCAGTGACAGGGGTAGGGGTGAAAAACTGTTTTTT; CDR3 protein: CASSDRGRGEKLFF; V gene: TRBV6-1; J gene: TRBJ1-4; CDR3 length: 14; clone size: .; D gene: .
CDR3 DNA: TGTGCCAGCAGGACCAGCACTGAAGCTTTCTTT; CDR3 protein: CASRTSTEAFF; V gene: TRBV7-9; J gene: TRBJ1-1; CDR3 length: 11; clone size: .; D gene: .
CDR3 DNA: TGCGCCAGCAGCCAAGCCCGGACAGCGAACACTGAAGCTTTCTTT; CDR3 protein: CASSQARTANTEAFF; V gene: TRBV4-3; J gene: TRBJ1-1; CDR3 length: 15; clone size: .; D gene: .
CDR3 DNA: TGTGCCAGCAGCTTAACTCCTGGACTCGGCCGACCGACAGATACGCAGTATTTT; CDR3 protein: CASSLTPGLGRPTDTQYF; V gene: TRBV7-9; J gene: TRBJ2-3; CDR3 length: 18; clone size: .; D gene: .
CDR3 DNA: TGCGCCAGCAGCAACAGGGAGGGCTATGGCTACACCTTC; CDR3 protein: CASSNREGYGYTF; V gene: TRBV5-1; J gene: TRBJ1-2; CDR3 length: 13; clone size: .; D gene: .
CDR3 DNA: TGTGCCAGCAGCCACGGGACCTCTGGAAACACCATATATTTT; CDR3 protein: CASSHGTSGNTIYF; V gene: TRBV7-2; J gene: TRBJ1-3; CDR3 length: 14; clone size: once; D gene: .
CDR3 DNA: TGTGCCACCAGCAGAGATCAAACAGTCCGGGGAGCTTTCTTT; CDR3 protein: CATSRDQTVRGAFF; V gene: TRBV15; J gene: TRBJ1-1; CDR3 length: 14; clone size: .; D gene: .
CDR3 DNA: TGTGCCAGCTCACCACTGGCAGCCTCTGGAAACACCATATATTTT; CDR3 protein: CASSPLAASGNTIYF; V gene: TRBV18; J gene: TRBJ1-3; CDR3 length: 15; clone size: .; D gene: .
CDR3 DNA: TGTGCCAGCAGTGAAGCGCTTCAGGGGCCCACTGAAGCTTTCTTT; CDR3 protein: CASSEALQGPTEAFF; V gene: TRBV2; J gene: TRBJ1-1; CDR3 length: 15; clone size: .; D gene: .